Listed below are T cell receptor beta chains from one sample, sequenced in a study of OX40 agonist ivuxolimab in advanced cancers. Measured with immunoSEQ multiplex PCR; TCRdb has only the in-frame clones, and not every one. This table has just over 90,000 clones, about 92% appearing once. This material consisted of CD4+ or CD8+ T cells sorted from blood, taken in a trial of the OX40 agonist ivuxolimab. All receptors come from an adult with an advanced solid tumor such as melanoma, head and neck, liver or kidney cancer. The conserved cysteine and the conserved F or W are not part of the CDR3 here. Each record gives: V gene, D gene, J gene, CDR3 protein. A D gene is named only where the DNA matches it firmly.

>TRBV10-3|-|TRBJ1-1
ATKTGNTEAF
>TRBV13|TRBD1|TRBJ1-1
ASSSYRGSNTEAF
>TRBV6-5|-|TRBJ1-4
ASSTGRTNEKLF
>TRBV11-2|-|TRBJ2-5
ASSLPISGVQETQY
>TRBV9|-|TRBJ2-3
ASSVAASRTDTQY
>TRBV30|-|TRBJ1-1
AWATGSGNTEAF
>TRBV7-9|-|TRBJ2-7
ASSLNAGYFGEQY
>TRBV12-1|-|TRBJ2-7
ASSFAAAGGPSYEQY
>TRBV2|-|TRBJ2-7
AETGGRS
>TRBV27|TRBD1|TRBJ2-7
ASSLSIQQGVYEQY
>TRBV13|-|TRBJ2-4
ASSFGQDKNIQY
>TRBV4-1|-|TRBJ1-1
ASSQSPGWGTEAF
>TRBV9|-|TRBJ1-6
ASSVARGPSPLH
>TRBV11-2|-|TRBJ2-1
ASSLDPTRANEQF
>TRBV7-2|-|TRBJ2-2
ASSPILIARSTGELF
>TRBV6-5|-|TRBJ2-4
ASSYTTRDIQY
>TRBV4-3|TRBD1|TRBJ1-2
ASSQYDRGDYGYT
>TRBV5-4|-|TRBJ2-1
ASSLGGGAWDEQF
>TRBV5-5|TRBD2|TRBJ2-3
ASSLLGTSGTELDTQY
>TRBV27|TRBD1|TRBJ2-1
ASRAGGDYNEQF
>TRBV27|TRBD1|TRBJ2-7
ASSSPGQGAYEQY
>TRBV30|-|TRBJ2-1
AWSQDSPPYNEQF
>TRBV11-2|TRBD1|TRBJ1-1
ASSLRTGGWGTEAF
>TRBV7-2|TRBD1|TRBJ1-3
ASSLKALGGWVNTIY
>TRBV6-5|TRBD1|TRBJ1-1
ASSAGGALNTEAF
>TRBV14|-|TRBJ1-4
ASSAGGWANEKLF
>TRBV4-1|-|TRBJ1-1
ASSQIQGVTEAF
>TRBV6-5|TRBD2|TRBJ2-1
ASIAGTSGSNEQF
>TRBV29-1|TRBD2|TRBJ2-1
SVEGLAGGIGEQF
>TRBV19|-|TRBJ2-7
ASSHAASSNEQY
>TRBV19|-|TRBJ2-1
ASSIWGGGSYNEQF
>TRBV19|TRBD1|TRBJ2-6
ASSTPQGSGANVLT
>TRBV27|-|TRBJ2-1
ASSWSLGNGQF
>TRBV4-1|TRBD1|TRBJ2-5
ASSQLTGGAETQY
>TRBV5-4|TRBD2|TRBJ2-1
ASSTSGGSYNEQF
>TRBV21-1|-|TRBJ1-4
ASSPQGTASLTTNEKLF
>TRBV5-1|-|TRBJ2-2
ASSWDWSLANTGELF
>TRBV2|-|TRBJ1-1
ARSRGAEAF
>TRBV9|-|TRBJ1-2
ASGGADVRNYGYT
>TRBV28|-|TRBJ1-3
ASSFDRQSGNTIY
>TRBV5-6|-|TRBJ2-5
ASSLAVAEETQY
>TRBV7-9|-|TRBJ2-1
ASSLGVPEQF
>TRBV29-1|TRBD1|TRBJ2-1
SVDGQGLYNEQF